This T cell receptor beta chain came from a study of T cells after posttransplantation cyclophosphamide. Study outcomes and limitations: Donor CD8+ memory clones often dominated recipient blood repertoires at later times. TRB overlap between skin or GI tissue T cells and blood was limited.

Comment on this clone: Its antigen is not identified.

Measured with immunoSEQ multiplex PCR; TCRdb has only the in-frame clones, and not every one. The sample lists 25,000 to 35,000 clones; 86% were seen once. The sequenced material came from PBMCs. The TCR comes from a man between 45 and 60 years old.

In DNA, the CDR3 is TGTGCCAGCAGGGCAGACAGGGGAGGTGGCTACGAGCAGTACTTC. The encoded protein is CASRADRGGGYEQYF. The rearrangement uses TRBV28 and TRBJ2-7; 8 bases fit TRBD1. V lost 6 bases and J lost 3; bases outside the gene matches: 10. The CDR3 is 15 amino acids. Germline V gene sequence: CDR1 MDHEN, CDR2 SYDVKM. Using reference TRBV28 and TRBJ2-7 for the parts outside the CDR3, the full variable domain is DVKVTQSSRYLVKRTGEKVFLECVQDMDHENMFWYRQDPGLGLRLIYFSYDVKMKEKGDIPEGYSVSREKKERFSLILESASTNQTSMYLCASRADRGGGYEQYFGPGTRLTVT.